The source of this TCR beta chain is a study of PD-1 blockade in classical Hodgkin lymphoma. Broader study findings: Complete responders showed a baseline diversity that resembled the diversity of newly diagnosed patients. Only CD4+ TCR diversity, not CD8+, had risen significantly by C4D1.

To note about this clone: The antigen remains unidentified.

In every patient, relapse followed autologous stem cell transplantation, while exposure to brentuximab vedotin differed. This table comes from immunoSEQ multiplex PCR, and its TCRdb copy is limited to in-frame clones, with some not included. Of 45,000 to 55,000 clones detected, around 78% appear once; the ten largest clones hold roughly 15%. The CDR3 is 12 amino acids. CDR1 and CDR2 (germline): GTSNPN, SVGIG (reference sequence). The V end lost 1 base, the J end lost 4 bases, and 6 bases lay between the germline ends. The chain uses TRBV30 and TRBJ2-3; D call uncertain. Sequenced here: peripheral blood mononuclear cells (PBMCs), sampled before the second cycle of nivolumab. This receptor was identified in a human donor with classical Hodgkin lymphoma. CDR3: CAWSARADTQYF. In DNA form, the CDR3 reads TGTGCCTGGAGTGCCCGGGCAGATACGCAGTATTTT.